This T cell receptor (beta chain) was sequenced during a study of identical twins. This clonotype was recorded many times. In TCRdb, the 5' RACE reads were re-called with MiXCR into one record per CDR3 protein. In the table there are 140,000 to 150,000 distinct CDR3 sequences, approximately 3.5% of which are singletons. Germline CDR1 reads SGHDT; CDR2 reads YYEEEE. This CDR3 region has 16 residues. Trimming shortened V by 2 bases and J by 0 bases, and 12 bases separated the two germline ends. The chain employs TRBV5-6 and TRBJ2-1, with D unclear. The sequenced sample consisted of memory T cells sorted from blood. The receptor was isolated from a man aged 18-30 years in good health. This chain's CDR3 is CASSFGRLSSYNEQFF. The CDR3 DNA is TGTGCCAGCAGCTTTGGACGGCTAAGCTCCTACAATGAGCAGTTCTTC.